This T cell receptor (beta chain) emerged from a study of blood T cell repertoires in COVID-19. TCRdb's table, derived via immunoSEQ multiplex PCR, lists solely in-frame clones and lacks some. The sample includes under 80,000 clones, 75% to 90% seen only once; the top ten take roughly 15%. Trimming took off 5 bases at V and 7 bases at J, with 9 bases between the two ends. The CDR3 totals 11 residues. Germline-derived CDR1 and CDR2 are SEHNR and FQNEAQ (reference sequence). The sequence was obtained from a human donor in a cohort sampled during active COVID-19. The material sequenced was peripheral blood. The rearrangement uses TRBV7-9 and TRBJ2-7, with D perhaps being TRBD1 or TRBD2 (6 bases each). DNA of the CDR3: TGTGCCAGCAGCAGGGGGAGGGAGCAGTACTTC. Protein: CASSRGREQYF.